This TCR beta chain was captured by sequencing in a study of long-term antiretroviral therapy in people with HIV. Study results and caveats: HIV repertoires covered narrower CDR3 length ranges than controls did. After ART, diversity increased yet remained lower than transplant donor controls.

As concerns this clone: Its antigen is as yet unknown.

An immunoSEQ assay, version v3.0, was performed at survey level. The protocol was immunoSEQ multiplex PCR, while the TCRdb copy is restricted to in-frame clones and leaves out a portion. The data contain roughly 23,000 clones, under 90% of them singletons. Germline V gene sequence: CDR1 LNHDA, CDR2 SQIVND (reference sequence). The V gene end was trimmed by 9 bases and the J gene end by 0 bases; junction bases not matched to a gene: 8. The CDR3 is 15 residues long. This receptor was obtained from a woman in her fifties or sixties with HIV. This chain links TRBV19 with TRBJ1-1; 9 nucleotides line up with TRBD1. Source: unsorted PBMCs, taken 1.9 years after starting antiretroviral therapy. The CDR3 spells CARGLWDRVNTEAFF. Written as DNA, the CDR3 is TGTGCCAGGGGATTGTGGGACAGGGTGAACACTGAAGCTTTCTTT.